Each of the 23 T cell receptor beta chains below was sequenced from the same sample in a study of blood T cell repertoires in COVID-19. TCRdb keeps only in-frame clones here, not all; method: immunoSEQ multiplex PCR. The sample comprises 410,000 or so clones, 89% of which are singletons, and 1.5% to 1.9% rests with the top ten. The sample was peripheral blood. These receptors originate from a middle-aged woman with COVID-19, enrolled during active disease.

This rearrangement joins TRBV7-9 to TRBJ1-6; 8 positions match TRBD1. V shed 5 bases and J 9 bases; nucleotides not matched to a gene: 6. Germline CDR1 is SEHNR and CDR2 is FQNEAQ (reference sequence). The CDR3 runs 14 residues. In DNA form, the CDR3 reads TGTGCCAGCAGCCTCGGACAGGGCGGTTCACCCCTCCACTTT. Residues: CASSLGQGGSPLHF.

V usage is TRBV19 and J usage is TRBJ1-2, with D unresolved. V shed 0 bases and J shed 2 bases, with 7 bases lying between them. The CDR3 consists of 14 residues. CDR1 is LNHDA, CDR2 SQIVND, per germline (reference sequence). This CDR3 is CASSIDARNYGYTF. CDR3 nucleotides: TGTGCCAGTAGTATAGACGCCAGGAACTATGGCTACACCTTC. Complete variable domain (other parts from reference TRBV19 and TRBJ1-2): DGGITQSPKYLFRKEGQNVTLSCEQNLNHDAMYWYRQDPGQGLRLIYYSQIVNDFQKGDIAEGYSVSREKKESFPLTVTSAQKNPTAFYLCASSIDARNYGYTFGSGTRLTVV.

V is TRBV27 and J is TRBJ2-3, with D perhaps TRBD1 (6 bases). The germline V and J ends were trimmed by 3 bases and 5 bases, with 12 bases remaining between them. The CDR3 sequence is 14 residues long. Germline V gene data show CDR1 as MNHEY and CDR2 as SMNVEV (reference sequence). CDR3 in amino acids: CASSFNRARDTQYF. In DNA form, the CDR3 reads TGTGCCAGCAGTTTTAACAGGGCAAGAGATACGCAGTATTTT.

This chain connects TRBV19 to TRBJ1-2; 12 positions match TRBD1. The length of the CDR3 is 14 residues. CDR1 and CDR2 (germline): LNHDA, SQIVND (reference sequence). The V segment lost 7 bases and the J segment 8 bases; nucleotides outside the gene matches: 8. DNA of the CDR3: TGTGCCAGTAATACCGGGACAGGGGGCTTCGGCTACACCTTC. It is translated as CASNTGTGGFGYTF.

In this sample, this clone turned up once. The chain couples TRBV4-3 to TRBJ1-2, with TRBD1 as a possible D gene (6 bases). The V end lost 0 bases, the J end lost 6 bases, and 11 bases lay between the germline ends. The CDR3 runs 14 residues. CDR1 LGHNA and CDR2 YSLEER come from the germline V gene. CDR3 sequence reads: CASSQDVAGDGYTF. CDR3 nucleotides: TGCGCCAGCAGCCAAGATGTGGCAGGGGATGGCTACACCTTC.

This rearrangement joins TRBV6-5 to TRBJ2-1; TRBD2 aligns across 7 bases. The germline V gene has CDR1 MNHEY and CDR2 SVGAGI. CDR3 length: 15 amino acids. The ends lost 2 bases at V and 4 bases at J; junction bases unmatched: 5. CDR3 in DNA: TGTGCCAGCAGTTACGGCGGGAGTGGTTACAATGAGCAGTTCTTC. Residues: CASSYGGSGYNEQFF.

V is TRBV5-1 and J is TRBJ2-3; 8 positions match TRBD2. V trimming: 0 bases; J trimming: 3 bases; junction bases outside the gene matches: 9. The germline V gene has CDR1 SGHRS and CDR2 YFSETQ. The CDR3 length is 17 residues. Written as DNA, the CDR3 is TGCGCCAGCAGCTTGGGCTCCCAAGCGGGGGATACAGATACGCAGTATTTT. It yields the protein CASSLGSQAGDTDTQYF. The full variable domain, rest sourced from reference TRBV5-1 and TRBJ2-3, is KAGVTQTPRYLIKTRGQQVTLSCSPISGHRSVSWYQQTPGQGLQFLFEYFSETQRNKGNFPGRFSGRQFSNSRSEMNVSTLELGDSALYLCASSLGSQAGDTDTQYFGPGTRLTVL.

This chain joins TRBV27 and TRBJ2-3; TRBD2 agrees at 11 bases. This CDR3 comprises 16 residues. The J segment lost 1 base and the V segment lost 5 bases, leaving 5 bases of the junction unmatched. Germline V gene sequence: CDR1 MNHEY, CDR2 SMNVEV (reference sequence). The DNA of the CDR3 is TGTGCCAGCAGTCCACTAGCGGGGGATGGCACAGATACGCAGTATTTT. It yields the protein CASSPLAGDGTDTQYF.

The CDR3 is CASSQGEGTGLYQPQHF. The CDR3 nucleotides read TGCGCCAGCAGCCAAGGAGAGGGGACAGGACTATATCAGCCCCAGCATTTT. The chain carries TRBV4-1 and TRBJ1-5, with TRBD1 matching over 8 bases. Germline CDR1 and CDR2: MGHRA and YSYEKL. J gave up 5 bases and V 1 base, and 10 bases lay outside the gene matches. This CDR3 region has 17 residues.

V is TRBV6-2 or TRBV6-3 and J is TRBJ2-7; 11 bases line up with TRBD2. CDR3 size: 18 residues. With V trimmed by 6 bases and J by 3 bases, 16 bases remained unmatched. Germline V CDR1 and CDR2: MNHEY, SVGEGT. CDR3 bases: TGTGCCAGCAGCTTCCCTAGGGGTAGCGGGAGGGTCTACTACGAGCAGTACTTC. Amino acid sequence: CASSFPRGSGRVYYEQYF.

The chain employs TRBV20-1 and TRBJ1-5; D gene ambiguous. This CDR3 spans 14 amino acids. Germline V lookup: CDR1 DFQATT, CDR2 SNEGSKA (reference sequence). V lost 3 bases, J lost 1 base, and 10 bases lay in between. The CDR3 here is CSASREVSNQPQHF. The CDR3 DNA follows: TGCAGTGCTAGTCGTGAGGTCAGCAATCAGCCCCAGCATTTT.

This clone was seen only a few times. The chain has TRBV7-9 and TRBJ2-7; the match to TRBD1 covers 9 bases. Germline values: CDR1 SEHNR, CDR2 FQNEAQ (reference sequence). The CDR3 sequence is 15 residues long. V lost 5 bases, J lost 5 bases, and 10 bases stayed unmatched. CDR3: CASSVRDRVFNEQYF. The DNA for the CDR3 is TGTGCCAGCAGCGTCCGGGACAGGGTCTTCAACGAGCAGTACTTC.

The chain joins TRBV28 to TRBJ2-7; TRBD1 agrees at 9 bases. Germline CDR1 is MDHEN and CDR2 is SYDVKM. V lost 3 bases, J lost 5 bases, and 5 bases stayed unmatched. The CDR3 totals 14 residues. The CDR3 protein is CASSFPRDRDEQYF. CDR3 in DNA: TGTGCCAGCAGTTTCCCCCGGGACAGGGACGAGCAGTACTTC.

The rearrangement links TRBV6-2 or TRBV6-3 to TRBJ1-2, with D perhaps matching TRBD1 (6 bases). The CDR3 has 15 amino acids. Trimming left V 2 bases short and J 2 bases short, with 12 bases between. Germline V gives CDR1 MNHEY, CDR2 SVGEGT. The CDR3 spells CASSYPEQGNYGYTF. The CDR3 nucleotides are TGTGCCAGCAGTTACCCAGAACAGGGAAACTATGGCTACACCTTC.

With respect to this clone: A junction end diverges from the germline sequence, so it may reflect a read error. V and J are TRBV19 and TRBJ2-1; 10 bases map to TRBD1. CDR1 is LNHDA and CDR2 is SQIVND in the germline V gene (reference sequence). The CDR3 extends over 16 amino acids. CDR3 region: CVSSQLHRTGGNEQFF. CDR3 bases: TGTGTCAGTAGTCAGCTTCACCGGACAGGGGGGAATGAGCAGTTCTTC.

The sample holds one count of this clone. V gene TRBV3-1 (or the pseudogene TRBV3-2) combines with J gene TRBJ1-3; 8 bases map to TRBD1. CDR3 length: 16 residues. Germline lookup yields CDR1 LGHDT and CDR2 YNNKEL (reference sequence). After removal of 0 bases from V and 3 bases from J, the junction contained 4 bases not matched to a gene. The CDR3, as DNA: TGTGCCAGCAGCCAAGACTTCAGGGGGCGTGGAAACACCATATATTTT. It specifies CASSQDFRGRGNTIYF.

The chain is built from TRBV4-3 and TRBJ2-2; TRBD2 matches 15 bases. Germline V gene sequence: CDR1 LGHNA, CDR2 YSLEER. J lost 3 bases, V lost 1 base, and 6 bases had no gene match. The CDR3 length is 19 residues. The CDR3 DNA sequence: TGCGCCAGCAGCCAAGGCTGGACTAGCGGGGGGGCGGACACCGGGGAGCTGTTTTTT. It translates to CASSQGWTSGGADTGELFF.

This chain uses TRBV28 with TRBJ1-1; 8 bases match TRBD1. With 1 base clipped from V and 1 base from J, the junction kept 8 bases outside the gene matches. Germline lookup yields CDR1 MDHEN and CDR2 SYDVKM. This CDR3 is 17 amino acids long. The CDR3 DNA is TGTGCCAGCAGTTTATTGTCGGCAGGGGGCCCGAACACTGAAGCTTTCTTT. It codes for CASSLLSAGGPNTEAFF.

This chain links TRBV5-1 with TRBJ2-3; D perhaps matches TRBD2 (6 bases). CDR1 is SGHRS and CDR2 is YFSETQ in the germline V gene. V gave up 4 bases and J gave up 3 bases, with 12 bases separating them. The CDR3 sequence is 14 residues long. The CDR3 nucleotides are TGCGCCAGCAGCGGAGGGGACCAAACAGATACGCAGTATTTT. Its translation: CASSGGDQTDTQYF.

The gene calls are TRBV21-1 and TRBJ1-1; the listed D gene, TRBD1, was not tested against the DNA. TRBV21-1 is reported as a pseudogene. This CDR3 is 13 amino acids long. CDR3 in amino acids: CASSKKQNTEAFF. The CDR3 nucleotides are TGTGCCAGCAGCAAAAAACAGAACACTGAAGCTTTCTTT.

This chain uses TRBV7-8 with TRBJ2-1; the D gene is possibly TRBD2 (6 bases). V was shortened by 5 bases and J by 9 bases, with 14 bases between the two germline ends. This CDR3 has 13 residues. Germline V lookup: CDR1 SGHVS, CDR2 FQNEAQ. The CDR3 protein is CASSLPLAPEQFF. The DNA for the CDR3 is TGTGCCAGCAGCCTACCACTAGCACCTGAGCAGTTCTTC.

The chain carries TRBV6-5 and TRBJ2-6, with D uncertain. V lost 7 bases to trimming and J lost 2 bases, with 12 bases between them. The CDR3 runs 15 residues. Germline values: CDR1 MNHEY, CDR2 SVGAGI. DNA of the CDR3: TGTGCCAGCAACCCCCCGGTTCCTGGGGCCAACGTCCTGACTTTC. Its protein is CASNPPVPGANVLTF.

The J gene is TRBJ2-3, the V gene TRBV27; the D gene is possibly TRBD2 (5 bases). The length of the CDR3 is 14 residues. Germline V gene sequence: CDR1 MNHEY, CDR2 SMNVEV (reference sequence). V was pared by 6 bases and J by 4 bases, with 14 bases between. The DNA for the CDR3 is TGTGCCAGCAGGACTATCCGCTTCTCAGATACGCAGTATTTT. Encoded protein: CASRTIRFSDTQYF.